This TCR beta chain was profiled in a study of vaccination effects on CD4 cells after COVID-19. General study findings and limits: In healthy vaccinees, only 1 of 255 vaccine-induced clones cross-reacted with common cold coronaviruses.

Researchers isolated CD4+ T cells once approximately ten days of culture had elapsed. All participants had two doses of either the BNT162b2 or mRNA-1273 vaccine. Germline CDR1 reads MRHNA; CDR2 reads SNTAGT. The CDR3 is 12 residues long. V was pared by 3 bases and J by 4 bases, with 6 bases between. As to this clone: As yet, its antigen is unknown.

The repertoire was sequenced with immunoSEQ multiplex PCR; TCRdb's copy has only in-frame clones and lacks some. The sample has fewer than 75,000 clones, roughly 80% seen once. V and J are TRBV6-4 and TRBJ1-2; no clear D gene. The sample in question was CD4+ T cells from PBMCs cultured without peptide, obtained after COVID-19 vaccination. The TCR originated in a human donor who received a COVID-19 vaccine. The CDR3 is CASSEPGYGYTF. CDR3 DNA: TGTGCCAGCAGTGAACCCGGCTATGGCTACACCTTC.